Following are 27 T cell receptor beta chains from one sample sequenced in a study of blood T cell repertoires in COVID-19. TCRdb's table, derived via immunoSEQ multiplex PCR, lists solely in-frame clones and lacks some. The top ten hold approximately 1% of the sample, which has fewer than 350,000 clones, 88% seen once. The sample consisted of PBMCs or T cells enriched from blood (not recorded which). These receptors were collected from a woman aged 30 to 39 who had been exposed to COVID-19.

The rearrangement joins TRBV11-2 to TRBJ2-1; D is possibly TRBD2 (5 bases). Germline CDR1 SGHAT, CDR2 FQNNGV. The CDR3 runs 14 residues. V shed 6 bases and J shed 3 bases, with 12 bases lying between them. The CDR3 coding sequence is TGTGCCAGCAGGTCATACCGGGACTACAATGAGCAGTTCTTC. It codes for CASRSYRDYNEQFF.

This clone was observed a single time. The rearrangement links TRBV4-1 to TRBJ2-6, with a tentative D call TRBD1 (5 bases). Trimming left V 0 bases short and J 2 bases short, with 8 bases between. CDR1 and CDR2 from the germline V gene are MGHRA and YSYEKL. The length of the CDR3 is 16 residues. CDR3 loop: CASSQDGRAGANVLTF. CDR3 nucleotide sequence: TGCGCCAGCAGCCAAGATGGCAGGGCTGGGGCCAACGTCCTGACTTTC.

The V and J genes are TRBV12-3 or TRBV12-4 and TRBJ2-7; no clear D gene. CDR3 length equals 11 residues. V lost 1 base, J lost 7 bases, and 5 bases lay in between. The chain's CDR3 is CASSLVREQYF. The CDR3 DNA reads as TGTGCCAGCAGTTTAGTTCGTGAGCAGTACTTC.

The table lists this clone with a few counts. The chain joins TRBV2 to TRBJ1-1; unclear D gene. Germline assignment: CDR1 SNHLY and CDR2 FYNNEI. The CDR3 sequence is 14 residues long. The V and J ends lost 2 bases and 4 bases respectively, with 11 bases between them. In DNA, the CDR3 is TGTGCCAGCAGTGAAACGGGTGGAGCCACTGAAGCTTTCTTT. Translating gives CASSETGGATEAFF.

V gene TRBV7-6 combines with J gene TRBJ2-7; TRBD1 aligns across 7 bases. V lost 5 bases, J lost 4 bases, and 11 bases stayed unmatched. Germline values: CDR1 SGHVS, CDR2 FNYEAQ. The CDR3 contains 15 residues. CDR3 region: CASSPGQLGLYEQYF. CDR3 in DNA: TGTGCCAGCAGCCCGGGACAGCTTGGGCTTTACGAGCAGTACTTC.

V usage is TRBV7-9 and J usage is TRBJ2-3, with no clear D. V was trimmed by 5 bases and J by 3 bases, leaving 12 bases between them. Looked up from germline, CDR1 is SEHNR and CDR2 is FQNEAQ (reference sequence). The CDR3 loop spans 14 amino acids. DNA for the CDR3: TGTGCCAGCAGCCCCCGAGAGTTAACAGATACGCAGTATTTT. As protein: CASSPRELTDTQYF.

This sequence joins TRBV7-9 and TRBJ2-2; no definite D call. The germline gives CDR1 SEHNR, CDR2 FQNEAQ (reference sequence). The CDR3 has 16 amino acids. The V end was cut by 5 bases, the J end by 0 bases, with 13 bases between. CDR3 sequence: CASSPTSITNTGELFF. Here the CDR3 DNA reads TGTGCCAGCAGCCCCACGTCTATAACGAACACCGGGGAGCTGTTTTTT.

DNA of the CDR3: TGTGCCAGCAGCCAAGGACTAGGGCCCTACGAGCAGTACTTC. It specifies CASSQGLGPYEQYF. The genes are TRBV4-2 and TRBJ2-7; D possibly corresponds to TRBD2 (6 bases). Trimming stripped 1 base from V and 2 bases from J, with 9 bases between. Per the germline V gene, CDR1 is LGHNA and CDR2 is YNFKEQ. The CDR3 is 14 residues long.

V gene TRBV9 combines with J gene TRBJ2-5; a weak D match, TRBD2 (5 bases). The germline V and J ends were trimmed by 1 base and 1 base, with 11 bases remaining between them. The CDR3 sequence is 15 residues long. CDR1 is SGDLS and CDR2 is YYNGEE in the germline V gene. Here the CDR3 DNA reads TGTGCCAGCAGCGTACGTGCGGGCGGCCAAGAGACCCAGTACTTC. Its translation is CASSVRAGGQETQYF.

The chain combines TRBV29-1 with TRBJ2-3, with 7 bases fitting TRBD2. V lost 5 bases and J lost 4; bases outside the gene matches: 9. The germline CDR1 and CDR2 sequences are SQVTM and ANQGSEA. The CDR3 loop spans 14 amino acids. The CDR3 reads CSVKVAGVSDTQYF. The CDR3 DNA sequence: TGCAGCGTTAAAGTGGCGGGAGTATCAGATACGCAGTATTTT.

The chain employs TRBV6-5 and TRBJ1-2; D ambiguous. In germline, CDR1 is MNHEY, CDR2 SVGAGI. The CDR3 is made up of 11 amino acids. The germline V and J ends were trimmed by 2 bases and 8 bases, with 6 bases remaining between them. The CDR3 DNA reads as TGTGCCAGCAGTTACGGGCACGGCTACACCTTC. It codes for CASSYGHGYTF.

The chain employs TRBV28 and TRBJ2-1; 7 nucleotides line up with TRBD2. The CDR3 has 15 residues. Trimming took 2 bases from V and 2 from J; bases not matched to a gene: 3. Looked up from germline, CDR1 is MDHEN and CDR2 is SYDVKM. In DNA form, the CDR3 reads TGTGCCAGCAGTTTAGGGGGGGGACCCTACAATGAGCAGTTCTTC. Translation: CASSLGGGPYNEQFF.

The chain combines TRBV12-1 with TRBJ2-4; the table's TRBD1 call for D was not verified on the DNA. TRBV12-1 is recorded as a pseudogene. This CDR3 comprises 15 residues. DNA of the CDR3: TGTGCCAGCAGAAGTAGGGGTTTAGGCAAAAACATTCAGTACTTC. This encodes CASRSRGLGKNIQYF.

The CDR3 sequence is CASSTSGREDETQYF. The CDR3 nucleotides read TGTGCCAGCAGCACCAGCGGGAGAGAGGATGAGACCCAGTACTTC. V and J are TRBV11-2 and TRBJ2-5; the match to TRBD2 covers 8 bases. The V gene's germline CDR1 is SGHAT and CDR2 FQNNGV. There are 15 residues in the CDR3. V shed 5 bases and J 5 bases; nucleotides not matched to a gene: 10.

The chain recombines TRBV2 with TRBJ2-1; 10 bases are a match to TRBD2. Germline V lookup: CDR1 SNHLY, CDR2 FYNNEI. This CDR3 contains 14 residues. V was clipped by 8 bases and J by 10 bases; unmatched bases: 11. As DNA, the CDR3 is TGTGCCAGCCCAGGACTAGCGGCCGCCGAGGAGCAGTTCTTC. Its protein is CASPGLAAAEEQFF.

The chain couples TRBV10-3 to TRBJ2-3, with D possibly being TRBD2 (7 bases). Trimming took 0 bases from V and 1 from J, leaving 8 bases between them. This CDR3 has 15 residues. The germline gives CDR1 ENHRY, CDR2 SYGVKD. The CDR3 loop reads CAISESRGRTDTQYF. In nucleotides, the CDR3 is TGTGCCATCAGTGAGTCGCGGGGGCGCACAGATACGCAGTATTTT.

V usage is TRBV3-1 (or the pseudogene TRBV3-2) and J usage is TRBJ2-5, with TRBD2 as a possible D gene (6 bases). The CDR3 covers 14 residues. Trimming stripped 8 bases from V and 4 bases from J, with 17 bases between. Per germline, CDR1 LGHDT and CDR2 YNNKEL (reference sequence). CDR3 residues: CASSILGGIETQYF. As DNA, the CDR3 is TGTGCCAGCTCTATACTCGGGGGAATAGAGACCCAGTACTTC.

This clone was seen once. The rearrangement links TRBV19 to TRBJ2-3; 8 nucleotides agree with TRBD2. The trim removed 1 base at V and 8 bases at J, leaving 8 bases unmatched. CDR1 and CDR2 (germline): LNHDA, SQIVND (reference sequence). The CDR3 contains 15 residues. CDR3 coding DNA: TGTGCCAGTAGTATAGTACGGGAGGGCCTCCCTACGCAGTATTTT. It is translated as CASSIVREGLPTQYF.

J is TRBJ2-1 and V is TRBV28, with 8 nucleotides matching TRBD1. This CDR3 spans 16 amino acids. V lost 5 bases, J lost 4 bases, and 10 bases stayed unmatched. Germline V gene lookup returns CDR1 MDHEN and CDR2 SYDVKM. DNA of the CDR3: TGTGCCAGCAGTGCCCCCGGGACAGGTGTTTACAATGAGCAGTTCTTC. Translation gives CASSAPGTGVYNEQFF.

The sample holds many counts of this clone. This rearrangement joins TRBV29-1 to TRBJ2-7; TRBD2 agrees at 14 bases. CDR1 is SQVTM, CDR2 ANQGSEA, per germline. This CDR3 is built from 14 residues. V gave up 7 bases and J gave up 5 bases; unmatched junction bases: 7. The CDR3 DNA is TGCAGCGCATCAGGGACTAGCGGGAGCGACGAGCAGTACTTC. It is translated as CSASGTSGSDEQYF.

The chain has TRBV4-2 and TRBJ1-2; D is perhaps TRBD1 (6 bases). The CDR3 covers 15 residues. CDR1 and CDR2 (germline): LGHNA, YNFKEQ. Trimming removed 1 base at V and 1 base at J, with 10 bases between. In nucleotides, the CDR3 is TGTGCCAGCAGCCAAGTCGGACAGAATAACTATGGCTACACCTTC. It translates to CASSQVGQNNYGYTF.

A single count supports this clone. This chain connects TRBV27 to TRBJ2-1; 8 positions match TRBD1. Germline CDR1 is MNHEY and CDR2 is SMNVEV (reference sequence). There are 13 residues in the CDR3. V shed 3 bases, J shed 14 bases, and the junction held 9 bases outside the gene matches. CDR3 coding DNA: TGTGCCAGCAGTTTCCTAGACAGGGGTTGTGAGTTCTTC. Translated, it gives CASSFLDRGCEFF.

The chain is built from TRBV29-1 and TRBJ1-1; 7 bases match TRBD1. J was trimmed by 0 bases and V by 7 bases; bases with no gene match: 23. Germline V CDR1 and CDR2: SQVTM, ANQGSEA. The CDR3 is 19 residues long. This chain's CDR3 is CSGETGPEDTRTMNTEAFF. CDR3 sequence (DNA): TGCAGCGGGGAGACAGGGCCTGAAGATACACGGACCATGAACACTGAAGCTTTCTTT. Full variable domain (remainder filled in from reference TRBV29-1 and TRBJ1-1): SAVISQKPSRDICQRGTSLTIQCQVDSQVTMMFWYRQQPGQSLTLIATANQGSEATYESGFVIDKFPISRPNLTFSTLTVSNMSPEDSSIYLCSGETGPEDTRTMNTEAFFGQGTRLTVV.

The V call is TRBV10-3, the J call TRBJ2-7; 8 bases align to TRBD1. V lost 4 bases, J lost 3 bases, and 5 bases stayed unmatched. CDR3 length: 14 residues. Germline V CDR1 and CDR2: ENHRY, SYGVKD. The CDR3 region is CAISGNRGIYEQYF. The DNA for the CDR3 is TGTGCCATCAGTGGTAACAGGGGGATCTACGAGCAGTACTTC.

This chain links TRBV3-1 (or the pseudogene TRBV3-2) with TRBJ2-3; 9 bases map to TRBD2. The CDR3 loop spans 16 amino acids. Germline CDR1 and CDR2: LGHDT and YNNKEL (reference sequence). Germline trimming cut 0 bases from V and 5 bases from J; bases unmatched to any gene: 6. CDR3 protein: CASSQDRGLAIDTQYF. CDR3 nucleotide sequence: TGTGCCAGCAGCCAAGATAGGGGACTAGCAATAGATACGCAGTATTTT.

In this sample, this clone turned up a few times. The chain couples TRBV5-1 to TRBJ1-6; TRBD1 matches 7 bases. Germline CDR1 reads SGHRS; CDR2 reads YFSETQ. There are 16 residues in the CDR3. Trimming at V came to 4 bases and at J to 2 bases, leaving 6 bases not matched to a gene. CDR3 coding DNA: TGCGCCAGCAGCCCACAAGGACAGGCCTATAATTCACCCCTCCACTTT. It encodes CASSPQGQAYNSPLHF.

This clone came up a few times. CDR3 DNA sequence: TGTGCCAGCAGCCGAACGGATTCGGGGACCCAGTACTTC. Amino acids: CASSRTDSGTQYF. The V call is TRBV6-5, the J call TRBJ2-5; D remains ambiguous. This CDR3 region has 13 residues. Trimming took 6 bases from V and 7 from J, leaving 15 bases between them. Germline V gene lookup returns CDR1 MNHEY and CDR2 SVGAGI.